This TCR beta chain was recorded in a study of shared clonotypes between healthy human individuals. Across the study: The donor pool was made up of a couple of women and a few men aged 18 to 49.

A single count supports this clone. Ten immunoSEQ deep assay plates held the unsorted PBMC DNA. In the study's own analysis: Filtering differed, since immunoSEQ gave only junction sequences and no quality scores. TCRdb's copy holds only in-frame clones and misses some; the assay was immunoSEQ multiplex PCR. Clonal size and the V and J genes are those of that table, whereas D and trimming came from the DNA. The table includes some 490,000 clones, 70% to 80% detected once. J was trimmed by 7 bases and V by 3 bases; bases with no gene match: 6. CDR1 and CDR2 (germline): SNHLY, FYNNEI. The length of the CDR3 is 13 residues.

Sequenced sample: PBMCs. This clonotype was sampled from a woman aged 40-49 years in good health. Some clones in this sample may be carry-over from other donors' samples. This chain joins TRBV2 and TRBJ2-7; 7 bases agree with TRBD2. CDR3 amino acids: CASSEIGRGEQYF. Here the CDR3 DNA reads TGTGCCAGCAGTGAGATAGGGAGGGGAGAGCAGTACTTC.